This T cell receptor (beta chain) emerged from a study of blood T cell repertoires in COVID-19. Background on the study: Samples came from the United States, Italy and Spain, spanning acute and convalescent COVID-19. PBMCs, B-cell-depleted T cells, or T cells provided the cDNA or gDNA that made up the material.

As processed by the authors: It was from reference gene primer amplification that nucleated cell counts were estimated. Profiling relied on immunoSEQ multiplex PCR, and the TCRdb table lists in-frame clones only, not all of them. For V, J and clone size, that table is used; D and trimming come from the DNA. Of about 240,000 clones detected, about 82% appear once; the ten largest clones hold 9% to 15%. This CDR3 has 14 residues. Deletions cut 2 bases from V and 2 bases from J, with 9 bases between. Germline CDR1 is SGHVS and CDR2 is FNYEAQ. The TCR sequence derives from a man older than 75 with acute or convalescent COVID-19. The sample comprised peripheral blood. The chain is built from TRBV7-6 and TRBJ2-5; D is undetermined. The CDR3, as DNA: TGTGCCAGCAGCTTATTTGCGGATCAAGAGACCCAGTACTTC. This gives the protein CASSLFADQETQYF.